The 5 T cell receptor beta chains listed next were all sequenced from one sample in a study of blood T cells in healthy people across ages. A second about 7 to 11 cycle PCR used barcoded and J-beta primers. MiXCR, run by TCRdb on the 5' RACE reads, gives a single entry per CDR3 protein. The repertoire consists of around 750,000 distinct CDR3 sequences, with 40% to 65% occurring once and the leading ten covering about 42%. Sequences were obtained from blood. These receptors were taken from an elderly man in good health.

This clonotype was seen once. For the CDR3, the DNA is TGCGCCAGCAGCCAAGAACAAGGGACGGGGGAGCAGTTCTTC. It translates to CASSQEQGTGEQFF. The V call is TRBV4-1, the J call TRBJ2-1; D tentatively reads TRBD1 or TRBD2 (5 bases each). Trimming took off 0 bases at V and 10 bases at J, with 13 bases between the two ends. Per germline, CDR1 MGHRA and CDR2 YSYEKL. The CDR3 sequence is 14 residues long.

The count of this clonotype is one. This chain joins TRBV6-1 and TRBJ1-4; D gene uncertain. Germline-derived CDR1 and CDR2 are MNHNS and SASEGT. This CDR3 has 13 residues. Trimming removed 2 bases from V and 6 bases from J, with 7 bases in between. The CDR3 region has the DNA TGTGCCAGCAGTGAAAACAGTCATGAAAAACTGTTTTTT. Translated: CASSENSHEKLFF.

The J gene is TRBJ2-2, the V gene TRBV5-8; TRBD1 matches 9 bases. Germline V CDR1 and CDR2: SGHTS, YDEGEE. V gave up 0 bases and J gave up 2 bases; unmatched junction bases: 2. This CDR3 has 16 amino acids. In nucleotides, the CDR3 is TGTGCCAGCAGCTTGGGGGGACAGGGCAACACCGGGGAGCTGTTTTTT. Its protein is CASSLGGQGNTGELFF.

This clonotype was recorded many times. The rearrangement links TRBV29-1 to TRBJ2-1; TRBD1 is a possible D gene (6 bases). The CDR3 is made up of 14 amino acids. V lost 7 bases and J 8 bases, leaving 21 bases between the germline ends. Germline V gives CDR1 SQVTM, CDR2 ANQGSEA. In nucleotides, the CDR3 is TGCAGCGCTAGAAAAGGGGGAGTATTCGATGAGCAGTTCTTC. Encoded protein: CSARKGGVFDEQFF.

J is TRBJ2-4 and V is TRBV6-5, with D tentatively TRBD2 (6 bases). The tail of the sequence fits TRBJ2-7 better, so the J call may be wrong. CDR1 is MNHEY, CDR2 SVGAGI, per germline. The CDR3 runs to 15 residues. CDR3 nucleotide sequence: TGTGCCAGCAGAAAAGGAGGGGTAGCCTCCTACGAGCAGTACTTC. This translates into CASRKGGVASYEQYF.